The clone carrying this T cell receptor beta chain was counted at least ten times. Its antigen is currently unknown. Ligated cDNA underwent four rounds of PCR with nested alpha and beta constant region primers and SP2. TCRdb re-called the UMI-ligation and nested PCR reads with MiXCR, one entry per CDR3 protein. The sample carries under 25,000 distinct CDR3 sequences, around 6% recorded once. The sample belongs to a study of naive and memory T cell subsets. The study, taken as a whole, reports: Delayed type IV hypersensitivity infiltration was taken to explain higher tuberculin-site TCR counts. TCRs were reportedly recovered from both biopsy types, mostly tuberculin test sites.

Treatment meaning: skin biopsy from PPD injection site in Mantoux-positive individual. TCR cDNA received a 3' ligated oligonucleotide that carried a UMI. Biopsied sites were PPD injections in people with a positive Mantoux test. Input was roughly 1 to 1000 ng of DNase-treated total RNA without cell sorting. Germline trimming cut 10 bases from V and 3 bases from J; bases unmatched to any gene: 18. CDR3 length: 17 residues. Per germline, CDR1 MNHEY and CDR2 SVGEGT. J is TRBJ2-1 and V is TRBV6-2 or TRBV6-3; 7 bases are a match to TRBD2. The sequence derives from an adult in good health. The sample in question was skin, obtained from a tuberculin skin test site. The CDR3 nucleotides are TGTGCCACGTACGGCGGGGGATATATCAGGTTCTACAATGAGCAGTTCTTC. Translation: CATYGGGYIRFYNEQFF.